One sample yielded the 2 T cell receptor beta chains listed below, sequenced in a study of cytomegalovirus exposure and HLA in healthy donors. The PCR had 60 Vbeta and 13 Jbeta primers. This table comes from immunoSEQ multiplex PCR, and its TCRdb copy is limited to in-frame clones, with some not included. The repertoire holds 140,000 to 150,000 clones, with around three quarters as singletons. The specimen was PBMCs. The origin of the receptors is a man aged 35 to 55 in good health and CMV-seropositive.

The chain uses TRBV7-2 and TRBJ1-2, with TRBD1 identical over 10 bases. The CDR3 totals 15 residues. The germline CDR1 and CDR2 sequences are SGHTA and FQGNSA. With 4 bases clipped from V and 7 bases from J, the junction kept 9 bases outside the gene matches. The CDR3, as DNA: TGTGCCAGCAGCTCGCGACAGGGGGCCCGCGGTGGCTACACCTTC. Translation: CASSSRQGARGGYTF.

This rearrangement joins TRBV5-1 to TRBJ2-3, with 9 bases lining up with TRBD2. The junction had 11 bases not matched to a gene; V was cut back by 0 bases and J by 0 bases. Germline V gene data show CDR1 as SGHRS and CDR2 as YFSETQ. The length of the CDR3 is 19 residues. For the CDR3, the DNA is TGCGCCAGCAGCTTGGCCACAGCGGGAGGCCTCTCTAGCACAGATACGCAGTATTTT. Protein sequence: CASSLATAGGLSSTDTQYF.